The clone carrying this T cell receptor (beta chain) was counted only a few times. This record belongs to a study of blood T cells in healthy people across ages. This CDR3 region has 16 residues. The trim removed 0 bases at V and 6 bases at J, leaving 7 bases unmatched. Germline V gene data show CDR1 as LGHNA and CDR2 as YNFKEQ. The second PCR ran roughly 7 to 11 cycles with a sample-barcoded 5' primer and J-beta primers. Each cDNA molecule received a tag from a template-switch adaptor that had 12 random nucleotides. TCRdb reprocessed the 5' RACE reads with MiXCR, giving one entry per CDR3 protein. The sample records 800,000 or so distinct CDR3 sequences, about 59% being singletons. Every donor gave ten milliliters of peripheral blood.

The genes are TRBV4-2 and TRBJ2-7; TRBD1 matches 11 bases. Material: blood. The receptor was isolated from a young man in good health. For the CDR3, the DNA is TGTGCCAGCAGCCAAGAGGACAGGGGGCTTCTAGGCGAGCAGTACTTC. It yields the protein CASSQEDRGLLGEQYF.